The 27 T cell receptor beta chains in this list originate from one sample, sequenced in a study of blood T cell repertoires in COVID-19. Sequencing was performed with immunoSEQ multiplex PCR; in TCRdb, only in-frame clones are kept and a portion is missing. The sample has about 280,000 clones; about nine tenths are singletons. The sample taken for sequencing was peripheral blood. Every receptor here comes from a man aged 50 to 60 with acute or convalescent COVID-19.

The chain recombines TRBV5-1 with TRBJ2-3, with 7 bases that match TRBD1. This CDR3 region has 15 residues. Germline V gene sequence: CDR1 SGHRS, CDR2 YFSETQ. V lost 0 bases to trimming and J lost 4 bases; unmatched junction nucleotides: 5. The DNA for the CDR3 is TGCGCCAGCAGCTTGGCGACAGGGATCGCAGATACGCAGTATTTT. Translated: CASSLATGIADTQYF.

In this sample, this clone turned up many times. V usage is TRBV30 and J usage is TRBJ1-6; D perhaps matches TRBD1 (5 bases). V lost 0 bases, J lost 11 bases, and 11 bases lay in between. There are 13 residues in the CDR3. Germline V gene sequence: CDR1 GTSNPN, CDR2 SVGIG (reference sequence). CDR3 in DNA: TGTGCCTGGAGTGTCGCGGTCAGGGCACCCCTCCACTTT. This translates into CAWSVAVRAPLHF. The full variable domain, rest sourced from reference TRBV30 and TRBJ1-6, is SQTIHQWPATLVQPVGSPLSLECTVEGTSNPNLYWYRQAAGRGLQLLFYSVGIGQISSEVPQNLSASRPQDRQFILSSKKLLLSDSGFYLCAWSVAVRAPLHFGNGTRLTVT.

This rearrangement joins TRBV7-2 to TRBJ2-7; 12 nucleotides match TRBD1. Losses at the gene ends were 1 base for V and 6 bases for J; bases not matched to a gene: 7. CDR1 is SGHTA, CDR2 FQGNSA, per germline. The CDR3 extends over 16 amino acids. The CDR3 nucleotides read TGTGCCAGCAGCTTAGGTGTGTGGGACAGGGGGCGCGAGCAGTACTTC. As protein: CASSLGVWDRGREQYF.

The CDR3 sequence is CASSKEGSGGVDTQYF. The CDR3 DNA reads TGTGCCAGCAGCAAAGAGGGTAGCGGGGGGGTTGATACGCAGTATTTT. The chain uses TRBV21-1 and TRBJ2-3; TRBD2, as called in the table, went unchecked against the DNA. TRBV21-1 is classified as a pseudogene. There are 16 residues in the CDR3.

The chain links TRBV18 to TRBJ2-7; D possibly corresponds to TRBD2 (6 bases). Trimming removed 3 bases at V and 4 bases at J, with 13 bases between. This CDR3 contains 14 residues. Germline V gene lookup returns CDR1 KGHSH and CDR2 LQKENI. CDR3 in DNA: TGTGCCAGCTCACCGGTCCCCGGGAGTTACGAGCAGTACTTC. Translation: CASSPVPGSYEQYF.

The rearrangement joins TRBV21-1 to TRBJ2-5; TRBD2, as called in the table, went unchecked against the DNA. TRBV21-1 is termed a pseudogene. This CDR3 comprises 13 residues. CDR3 DNA sequence: TGTGCCAGCAGCAGGGAGGGGCTAGAGACCCAGTACTTC. Translated, it gives CASSREGLETQYF.

This clone was found once. The chain has TRBV11-3 and TRBJ2-7; 7 bases match TRBD1. Germline assignment: CDR1 SGHNT and CDR2 YENEEA. J gave up 0 bases and V 3 bases, and 5 bases lay outside the gene matches. This CDR3 comprises 15 residues. This CDR3 is CASSFGQASSYEQYF. CDR3 bases: TGTGCCAGCAGCTTCGGACAGGCTAGCTCCTACGAGCAGTACTTC.

On this clone itself: This same CDR3 is encoded by further DNA sequences in the sample. The chain couples TRBV7-6 to TRBJ2-2; the match to TRBD1 covers 8 bases. This CDR3 spans 15 amino acids. V lost 1 base, J lost 6 bases, and 4 bases stayed unmatched. CDR1 SGHVS and CDR2 FNYEAQ come from the germline V gene. This chain's CDR3 is CASSLGPTGAGELFF. The CDR3 region has the DNA TGTGCCAGCAGCTTAGGACCGACAGGGGCCGGGGAGCTGTTTTTT.

This chain connects TRBV30 to TRBJ2-5; 14 nucleotides agree with TRBD2. V lost 3 bases and J lost 7; bases outside the gene matches: 7. CDR1 GTSNPN and CDR2 SVGIG come from the germline V gene (reference sequence). This CDR3 is built from 15 residues. The CDR3 is CAWSPGTSGGRTQYF. The CDR3 coding sequence is TGTGCCTGGAGCCCAGGGACTAGCGGGGGACGGACCCAGTACTTC.

This chain connects TRBV7-6 to TRBJ2-7; 9 nucleotides align to TRBD2. The germline V gene encodes CDR1 SGHVS and CDR2 FNYEAQ. This CDR3 is built from 15 residues. Trimming at V came to 5 bases and at J to 6 bases, leaving 11 bases not matched to a gene. DNA for the CDR3: TGTGCCAGCAGCGACTATAGCGGGGGCAACGGCGAGCAGTACTTC. Residues: CASSDYSGGNGEQYF.

The J gene is TRBJ1-4, the V gene TRBV5-1; D perhaps matches TRBD1 (5 bases). This CDR3 is built from 16 residues. Germline CDR1 reads SGHRS; CDR2 reads YFSETQ. The V and J ends lost 8 bases and 3 bases respectively, with 20 bases between them. In DNA form, the CDR3 reads TGCGCCAGTAAAACCACCCGGGGAGGGGCTAATGAAAAACTGTTTTTT. Translating gives CASKTTRGGANEKLFF.

V is TRBV7-3 and J is TRBJ2-1, with 7 bases aligning to TRBD1. The CDR3 extends over 14 amino acids. V lost 5 bases, J lost 3 bases, and 4 bases stayed unmatched. CDR1 is SGHTA, CDR2 FQGTGA, per germline. CDR3 sequence (DNA): TGTGCCAGCAGCCCCCAGGGGGACTACAATGAGCAGTTCTTC. Translating gives CASSPQGDYNEQFF.

The chain is built from TRBV4-1 and TRBJ1-1, with D possibly matching TRBD1 (6 bases). CDR1 MGHRA and CDR2 YSYEKL come from the germline V gene. The CDR3 totals 15 residues. The V end lost 5 bases, the J end lost 5 bases, and 18 bases lay between the germline ends. CDR3 coding DNA: TGCGCCAGCAGCGCTAACCCCGGGACAAGGACTGAAGCTTTCTTT. As protein: CASSANPGTRTEAFF.

The J gene is TRBJ2-5, the V gene TRBV3-1 (or the pseudogene TRBV3-2); 16 bases are shared with TRBD2. Looked up from germline, CDR1 is LGHDT and CDR2 is YNNKEL (reference sequence). This CDR3 region has 16 residues. The trim removed 4 bases at V and 7 bases at J, leaving 6 bases unmatched. The CDR3 nucleotides read TGTGCCAGCAGCCTCGGGACTAGCGGGGGGGCGGGGACCCAGTACTTC. This codes for CASSLGTSGGAGTQYF.

V usage is TRBV18 and J usage is TRBJ1-4; D perhaps matches TRBD1 (6 bases). This CDR3 has 14 amino acids. CDR1 and CDR2 (germline): KGHSH, LQKENI. Deletions cut 4 bases from V and 5 bases from J, with 11 bases between. CDR3 in amino acids: CASSRGTPNEKLFF. CDR3 DNA sequence: TGTGCCAGCTCACGGGGGACACCAAATGAAAAACTGTTTTTT.

The CDR3 sequence is CASRSSGPTDTQYF. The CDR3 nucleotides read TGCGCCAGCAGATCTAGCGGGCCCACAGATACGCAGTATTTT. The chain couples TRBV10-2 to TRBJ2-3, with 8 bases identical to TRBD2. Per the germline V gene, CDR1 is WSHSY and CDR2 is SAAADI. The CDR3 is 14 amino acids. V was clipped by 6 bases and J by 2 bases; unmatched bases: 4.

The chain couples TRBV7-3 to TRBJ2-1; the match to TRBD1 covers 7 bases. Trimming cost V 5 bases and J 2 bases; bases outside gene matches: 3. Germline V CDR1 and CDR2: SGHTA, FQGTGA. The CDR3 runs 14 residues. The CDR3 spells CASSPQGAYNEQFF. As DNA, the CDR3 is TGTGCCAGCAGCCCCCAGGGGGCCTACAATGAGCAGTTCTTC.

The rearrangement links TRBV2 to TRBJ1-4; 7 bases are shared with TRBD1. This CDR3 has 15 residues. CDR1 and CDR2 from the germline V gene are SNHLY and FYNNEI. J lost 4 bases, V lost 7 bases, and 9 bases had no gene match. CDR3 nucleotides: TGTGCCAGCAAGGGGAACAGGGACAGTAATGAAAAACTGTTTTTT. This gives the protein CASKGNRDSNEKLFF.

V is TRBV27 and J is TRBJ1-2; possible D gene TRBD1, 5 bases. V lost 5 bases and J 0 bases, leaving 10 bases between the germline ends. CDR3 length: 14 amino acids. Germline assignment: CDR1 MNHEY and CDR2 SMNVEV (reference sequence). The CDR3 nucleotides read TGTGCCAGCAGTCTCCAGGGAACTAACTATGGCTACACCTTC. It encodes CASSLQGTNYGYTF.

CDR3 sequence reads: CASSRDRENEKLFF. The CDR3 nucleotides are TGTGCCAGCAGCAGGGACAGGGAAAATGAAAAACTGTTTTTT. The chain combines TRBV5-5 with TRBJ1-4, with 9 bases lining up with TRBD1. The CDR3 has 14 residues. Unmatched junction bases numbered 3, after V lost 4 bases and J lost 5 bases. CDR1 SGHKS and CDR2 YYEKEE come from the germline V gene (reference sequence). Complete variable domain (other parts from reference TRBV5-5 and TRBJ1-4): DAGVTQSPTHLIKTRGQQVTLRCSPISGHKSVSWYQQVLGQGPQFIFQYYEKEERGRGNFPDRFSARQFPNYSSELNVNALLLGDSALYLCASSRDRENEKLFFGSGTQLSVL.

The CDR3 reads CASSWGTGGDGYTF. The CDR3, as DNA: TGTGCCAGCAGCTGGGGGACAGGGGGCGATGGCTACACCTTC. The V gene is TRBV5-4, the J gene TRBJ1-2; 12 bases fit TRBD1. The CDR3 has 14 residues. J lost 6 bases, V lost 3 bases, and 3 bases had no gene match. Germline V CDR1 and CDR2: SGHNT, YYREEE (reference sequence).

The J gene is TRBJ1-1, the V gene TRBV12-3 or TRBV12-4, with a possible D match to TRBD1 (6 bases). This CDR3 has 12 amino acids. V was trimmed by 5 bases and J by 8 bases, leaving 12 bases between them. As DNA, the CDR3 is TGTGCCAGCAGTCGAGGACAGACGGAAGCTTTCTTT. It yields the protein CASSRGQTEAFF.

The V call is TRBV4-1, the J call TRBJ1-5; tentative D call: TRBD1 (5 bases). Germline V lookup: CDR1 MGHRA, CDR2 YSYEKL. V was pared by 1 base and J by 0 bases, with 10 bases between. There are 16 residues in the CDR3. This CDR3 reads CASSQGAGHSNQPQHF. CDR3 DNA: TGCGCCAGCAGCCAAGGTGCAGGACATAGCAATCAGCCCCAGCATTTT.

The chain is built from TRBV3-1 (or the pseudogene TRBV3-2) and TRBJ1-2; D is ambiguous. The CDR3 length is 13 residues. V gave up 8 bases and J gave up 8 bases, with 18 bases separating them. Germline loops: CDR1 LGHDT, CDR2 YNNKEL (reference sequence). CDR3 nucleotide sequence: TGTGCCAGCTTCAAAAGAGGAGGTTGGGGCTACACCTTC. Protein product: CASFKRGGWGYTF.

V usage is TRBV10-1 and J usage is TRBJ1-5; D is undetermined. Trimming left V 4 bases short and J 5 bases short, with 9 bases between. The CDR3 consists of 13 residues. CDR1 is WNHNN, CDR2 SYGVQD, per germline (reference sequence). The CDR3 DNA sequence: TGCGCCAGCAGTGTGGGCAGACATCAGCCCCAGCATTTT. This gives the protein CASSVGRHQPQHF.

The J gene is TRBJ1-4, the V gene TRBV5-6, with TRBD1 matching 10 bases. Unmatched junction bases numbered 11, after V lost 4 bases and J lost 8 bases. The CDR3 covers 16 residues. Germline CDR1 SGHDT, CDR2 YYEEEE. CDR3 bases: TGTGCCAGCAGCGCGGGACAGGGGATAATAGGGGAAAAACTGTTTTTT. Its translation is CASSAGQGIIGEKLFF.

The chain has TRBV24-1 and TRBJ2-5, with 7 bases identical to TRBD2. The V gene end was trimmed by 4 bases and the J gene end by 4 bases; junction bases not matched to a gene: 8. The CDR3 contains 15 residues. Germline V gene data show CDR1 as KGHDR and CDR2 as SFDVKD. The CDR3 here is CATSEPGPGGETQYF. The CDR3 DNA sequence: TGTGCCACCAGTGAACCGGGGCCGGGGGGAGAGACCCAGTACTTC.